The 12 T cell receptor beta chains listed next were all sequenced from one sample in a study of T cells after yellow fever vaccination (dated by TCRdb to the late 2010s). Sample treatment or condition, as interpreted from the label and publication: live attenuated yellow fever vaccine strain. The library relied on 5' RACE. TCRdb names Illumina HiSeq 2500 as the instrument used. The public reads were quality trimmed at Q25 with fastp and then assembled into clones with MiXCR by TCRdb, keeping productive beta chains. All rows with the same CDR3 protein become a single entry with the most common DNA and genes. For this sample there are a few hundred thousand distinct CDR3 sequences; 5.5% to 8.5% appear just once. Roughly 1% of the sample belongs to the ten largest clones. Specimen: CD4+ T cells sorted from PBMCs, collected on the day of the yellow fever booster vaccination. The source of these receptors is a man aged 25 to 45 who received the YFV17D yellow fever vaccine.

The chain has TRBV6-2 or TRBV6-3 and TRBJ2-7; D may match TRBD1 or TRBD2 (5 bases each). This CDR3 has 14 amino acids. Germline assignment: CDR1 MNHEY and CDR2 SVGEGT. Trimming cost V 5 bases and J 3 bases, with 14 bases left between them. CDR3 region: CASSRSGPNYEQYF. CDR3 DNA: TGTGCCAGCAGTCGTTCGGGACCCAACTACGAGCAGTACTTC.

This chain connects TRBV7-2 to TRBJ2-2; no firm D call. Trimming removed 5 bases from V and 4 bases from J, with 11 bases in between. The CDR3 consists of 14 residues. Per the germline V gene, CDR1 is SGHTA and CDR2 is FQGNSA. The CDR3: CASSPERATGELFF. In DNA, the CDR3 is TGTGCCAGCAGCCCCGAGCGAGCCACCGGGGAGCTGTTTTTT.

This clonotype appeared a few times. This chain's CDR3 is CASKGPGSGLWYF. The DNA of the CDR3 is TGTGCCAGCAAAGGACCAGGGTCTGGTCTGTGGTACTTC. V and J are TRBV6-5 and TRBJ2-7; D is possibly TRBD1 (5 bases). V shed 7 bases and J shed 12 bases, with 22 bases lying between them. This CDR3 contains 13 residues. CDR1 and CDR2 from the germline V gene are MNHEY and SVGAGI.

The sample holds a few counts of this clonotype. The rearrangement uses TRBV28 and TRBJ2-5, with 7 bases fitting TRBD2. The CDR3 runs to 15 residues. The germline CDR1 and CDR2 sequences are MDHEN and SYDVKM. V shed 2 bases, J shed 2 bases, and the junction held 5 bases outside the gene matches. The CDR3 region is CASSLEVGGQETQYF. The CDR3, as DNA: TGTGCCAGCAGTTTAGAGGTCGGGGGGCAAGAGACCCAGTACTTC.

This clonotype turned up a few times. The V and J genes are TRBV20-1 and TRBJ2-5, with D possibly TRBD2 on 6 matching bases. The CDR3 runs to 15 residues. Germline V CDR1 and CDR2: DFQATT, SNEGSKA (reference sequence). The V and J ends lost 2 bases and 4 bases respectively, with 17 bases between them. Here the CDR3 DNA reads TGCAGTGCTAGATCGACTGGAGGGCCGGGAGAGACCCAGTACTTC. Its translation: CSARSTGGPGETQYF.

The chain recombines TRBV3-1 with TRBJ2-1; D call uncertain. Germline V gene data show CDR1 as LGHDT and CDR2 as YNNKEL (reference sequence). The V end was cut by 5 bases, the J end by 7 bases, with 18 bases between. The length of the CDR3 is 15 residues. The CDR3 DNA is TGTGCCAGCAGCTATCTCCGGGCTCCGTGGAATGAGCAGTTCTTC. This codes for CASSYLRAPWNEQFF.

The CDR3 sequence: CASSPSPGRRETQYF. CDR3 nucleotides: TGCGCCAGCAGCCCCAGCCCTGGGAGACGAGAGACCCAGTACTTC. This chain links TRBV5-1 with TRBJ2-5, with D possibly matching TRBD2 (5 bases). This CDR3 contains 15 residues. Germline assignment: CDR1 SGHRS and CDR2 YFSETQ. V gave up 4 bases and J gave up 4 bases, with 17 bases separating them.

This clonotype showed up many times. CDR3: CASSLLSGTQYF. CDR3 in DNA: TGTGCCAGCAGCTTATTATCGGGTACCCAGTACTTC. The genes are TRBV5-4 and TRBJ2-5, with D unclear. V lost 2 bases and J 8 bases, leaving 10 bases between the germline ends. The germline V gene encodes CDR1 SGHNT and CDR2 YYREEE (reference sequence). The CDR3 extends over 12 amino acids. The complete variable domain, with remaining parts taken from reference TRBV5-4 and TRBJ2-5, reads ETGVTQSPTHLIKTRGQQVTLRCSSQSGHNTVSWYQQALGQGPQFIFQYYREEENGRGNFPPRFSGLQFPNYSSELNVNALELDDSALYLCASSLLSGTQYFGPGTRLLVL.

The chain uses TRBV5-1 and TRBJ2-1; no firm D call. The CDR3 sequence is 14 residues long. In germline, CDR1 is SGHRS, CDR2 YFSETQ. Trimming took 5 bases from V and 10 from J, leaving 19 bases between them. CDR3 residues: CASSPGAGSREQFF. CDR3 coding DNA: TGCGCCAGCAGTCCCGGCGCCGGGTCGCGGGAGCAGTTCTTC.

The sample holds a few counts of this clonotype. This chain joins TRBV10-2 and TRBJ1-2, with a possible D match to TRBD1 (5 bases). The CDR3 sequence is 15 residues long. V gave up 8 bases and J gave up 1 base, with 17 bases separating them. From germline, CDR1 is WSHSY and CDR2 SAAADI. Here the CDR3 DNA reads TGCGCCAGCTCCGACATAGGGGCAATTAACTATGGCTACACCTTC. The encoded protein is CASSDIGAINYGYTF.

This clonotype was found a few times. The gene calls are TRBV7-2 and TRBJ2-3, with a weak D call TRBD2 (5 bases). There are 14 residues in the CDR3. V lost 0 bases to trimming and J lost 6 bases, with 10 bases between them. Germline lookup yields CDR1 SGHTA and CDR2 FQGNSA. DNA of the CDR3: TGTGCCAGCAGCTTAGCGCGAGGGTTGGATACGCAGTATTTT. This translates into CASSLARGLDTQYF. Full variable domain (outside the CDR3, taken from reference TRBV7-2 and TRBJ2-3): GAGVSQSPSNKVTEKGKDVELRCDPISGHTALYWYRQSLGQGLEFLIYFQGNSAPDKSGLPSDRFSAERTGGSVSTLTIQRTQQEDSAVYLCASSLARGLDTQYFGPGTRLTVL.

About this clonotype itself: A much larger clone lies one base from this, so it may be a read error. The rearrangement joins TRBV10-1 to TRBJ2-1, with D unclear. The CDR3 totals 12 residues. Trimming shortened V by 10 bases and J by 6 bases, and 13 bases separated the two germline ends. Germline CDR1 and CDR2: WNHNN and SYGVQD (reference sequence). The CDR3 protein is CATKGGINEQFF. The CDR3 region has the DNA TGCGCCACCAAGGGTGGTATCAATGAGCAGTTCTTC.